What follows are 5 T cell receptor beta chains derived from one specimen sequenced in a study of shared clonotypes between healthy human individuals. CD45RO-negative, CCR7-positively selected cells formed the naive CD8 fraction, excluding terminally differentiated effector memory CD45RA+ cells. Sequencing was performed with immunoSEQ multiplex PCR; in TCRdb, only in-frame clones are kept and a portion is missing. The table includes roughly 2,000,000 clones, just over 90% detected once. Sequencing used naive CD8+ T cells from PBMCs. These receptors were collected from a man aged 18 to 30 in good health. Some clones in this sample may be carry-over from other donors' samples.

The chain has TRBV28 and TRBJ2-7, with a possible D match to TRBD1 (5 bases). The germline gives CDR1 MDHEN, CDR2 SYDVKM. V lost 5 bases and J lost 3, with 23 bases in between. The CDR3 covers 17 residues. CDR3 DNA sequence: TGTGCCAGCAGTCAAATCCCGTGGGGCGTTAAGGACTACGAGCAGTACTTC. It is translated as CASSQIPWGVKDYEQYF.

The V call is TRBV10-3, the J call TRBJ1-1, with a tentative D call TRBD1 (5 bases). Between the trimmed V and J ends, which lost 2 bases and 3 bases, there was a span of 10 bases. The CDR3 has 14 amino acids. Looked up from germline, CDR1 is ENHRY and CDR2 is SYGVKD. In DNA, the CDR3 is TGTGCCATCAGTGAGAGGGGCTGGGACACTGAAGCTTTCTTT. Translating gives CAISERGWDTEAFF.

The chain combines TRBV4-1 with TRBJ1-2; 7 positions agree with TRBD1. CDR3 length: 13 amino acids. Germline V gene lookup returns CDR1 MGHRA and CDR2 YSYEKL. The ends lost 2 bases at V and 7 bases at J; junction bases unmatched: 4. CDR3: CASSQTGASGYTF. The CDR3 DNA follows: TGCGCCAGCAGCCAAACAGGGGCCAGTGGCTACACCTTC.

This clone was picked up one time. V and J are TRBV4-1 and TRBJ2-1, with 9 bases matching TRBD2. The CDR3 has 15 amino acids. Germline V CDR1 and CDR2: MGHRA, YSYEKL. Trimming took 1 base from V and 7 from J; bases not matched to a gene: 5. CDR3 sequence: CASSQVAGVGNEQFF. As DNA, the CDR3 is TGCGCCAGCAGCCAAGTAGCGGGAGTAGGGAATGAGCAGTTCTTC.

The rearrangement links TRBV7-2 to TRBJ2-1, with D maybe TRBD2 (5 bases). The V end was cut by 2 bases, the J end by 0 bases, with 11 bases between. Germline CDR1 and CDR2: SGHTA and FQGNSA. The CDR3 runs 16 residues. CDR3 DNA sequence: TGTGCCAGCAGCTTAACTAGAGAAAGCTCCTACAATGAGCAGTTCTTC. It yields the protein CASSLTRESSYNEQFF.